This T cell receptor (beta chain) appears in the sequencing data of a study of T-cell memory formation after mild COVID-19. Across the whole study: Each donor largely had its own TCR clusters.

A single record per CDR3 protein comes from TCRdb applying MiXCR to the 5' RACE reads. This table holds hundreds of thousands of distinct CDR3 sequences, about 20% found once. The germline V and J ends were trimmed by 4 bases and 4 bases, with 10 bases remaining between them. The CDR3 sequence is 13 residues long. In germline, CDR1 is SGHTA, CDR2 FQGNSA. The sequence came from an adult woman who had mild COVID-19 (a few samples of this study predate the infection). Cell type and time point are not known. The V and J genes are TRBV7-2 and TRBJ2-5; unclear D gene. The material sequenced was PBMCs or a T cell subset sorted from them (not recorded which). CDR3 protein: CASSSWAGETQYF. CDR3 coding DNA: TGTGCCAGCAGCTCCTGGGCAGGAGAGACCCAGTACTTC.